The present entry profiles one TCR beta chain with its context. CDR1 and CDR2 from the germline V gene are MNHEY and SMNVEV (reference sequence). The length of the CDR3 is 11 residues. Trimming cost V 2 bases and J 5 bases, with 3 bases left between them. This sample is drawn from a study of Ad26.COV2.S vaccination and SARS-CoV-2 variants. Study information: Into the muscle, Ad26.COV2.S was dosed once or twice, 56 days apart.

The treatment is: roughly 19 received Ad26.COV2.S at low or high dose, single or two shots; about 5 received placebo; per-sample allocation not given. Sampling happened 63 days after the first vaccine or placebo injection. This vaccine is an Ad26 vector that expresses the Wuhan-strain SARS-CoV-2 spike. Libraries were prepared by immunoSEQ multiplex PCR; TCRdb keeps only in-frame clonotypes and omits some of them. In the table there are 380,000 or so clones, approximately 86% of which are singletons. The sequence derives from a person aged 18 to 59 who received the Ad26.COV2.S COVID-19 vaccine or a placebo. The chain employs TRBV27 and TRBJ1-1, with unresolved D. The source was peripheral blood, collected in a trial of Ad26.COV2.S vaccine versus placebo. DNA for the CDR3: TGTGCCAGCAGTTTAGGGACTGAAGCTTTCTTT. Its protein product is CASSLGTEAFF.